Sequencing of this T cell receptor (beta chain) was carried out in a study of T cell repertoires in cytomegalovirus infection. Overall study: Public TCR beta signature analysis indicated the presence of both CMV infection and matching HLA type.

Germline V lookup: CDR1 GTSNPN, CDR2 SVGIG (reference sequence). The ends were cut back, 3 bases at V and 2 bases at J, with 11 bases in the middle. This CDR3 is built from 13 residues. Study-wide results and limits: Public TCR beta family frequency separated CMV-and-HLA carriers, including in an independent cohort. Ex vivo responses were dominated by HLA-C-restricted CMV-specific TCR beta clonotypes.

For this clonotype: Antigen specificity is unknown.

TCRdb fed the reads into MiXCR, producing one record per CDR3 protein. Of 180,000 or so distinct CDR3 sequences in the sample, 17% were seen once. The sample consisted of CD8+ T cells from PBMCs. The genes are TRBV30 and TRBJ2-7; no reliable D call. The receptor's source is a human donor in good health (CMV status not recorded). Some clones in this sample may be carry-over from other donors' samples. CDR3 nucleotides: TGTGCCTGGAGCCCCTCCCCGGCCTACGAGCAGTACTTC. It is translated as CAWSPSPAYEQYF.